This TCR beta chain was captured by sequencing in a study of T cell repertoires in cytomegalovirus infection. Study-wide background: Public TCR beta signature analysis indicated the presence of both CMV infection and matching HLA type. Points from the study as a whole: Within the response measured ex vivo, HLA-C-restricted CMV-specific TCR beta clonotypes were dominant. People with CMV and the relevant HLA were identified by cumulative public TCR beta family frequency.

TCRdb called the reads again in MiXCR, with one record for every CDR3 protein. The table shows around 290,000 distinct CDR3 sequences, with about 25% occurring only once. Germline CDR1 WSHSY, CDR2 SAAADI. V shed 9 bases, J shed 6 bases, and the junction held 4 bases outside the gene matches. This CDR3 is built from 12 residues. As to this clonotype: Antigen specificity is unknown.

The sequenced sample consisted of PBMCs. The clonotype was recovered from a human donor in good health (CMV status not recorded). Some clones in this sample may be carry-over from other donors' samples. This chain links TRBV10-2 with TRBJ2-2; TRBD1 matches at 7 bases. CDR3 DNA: TGCGCCAGTCAACAGGGGCCCGGGGAGCTGTTTTTT. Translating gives CASQQGPGELFF.